A selection of T cell receptor beta chains follows, all from one sample in a study of T cell responses to AZD1222 COVID-19 vaccine. Only in-frame clones appear in the TCRdb table, and some are missing; sequencing was by immunoSEQ multiplex PCR. Of 100,000 to 120,000 clones listed, around 90% are singletons. The starting material was peripheral blood, obtained on day 0 of AZD1222 vaccination. The receptors were sampled from an adult in good health. Both conserved end residues are part of each CDR3. Each record gives: CDR3 protein, CDR3 DNA, V gene, D gene, clone size, J gene. A D gene is named only where the DNA matches it firmly. Only part of the rows carry a size: once, few, many, or a class if the clone is expanded.

CASSSAGTDFYGYTF TGTGCCAGCAGTTCTGCCGGGACGGACTTCTATGGCTACACCTTC TRBV27 NA once TRBJ1-2
CASYWTNNYGYTF TGTGCCAGCTACTGGACCAACAACTATGGCTACACCTTC TRBV12-3/TRBV12-4 NA NA TRBJ1-2
CASSLESLNTGELFF TGTGCCAGCAGCTTGGAGTCTCTCAACACCGGGGAGCTGTTTTTT TRBV5-4 NA NA TRBJ2-2
CAIPTGGTEAFF TGTGCCATTCCGACAGGGGGCACTGAAGCTTTCTTT TRBV2 TRBD1 NA TRBJ1-1
CASSARTASNTGELFF TGTGCCAGCAGCGCTAGGACAGCTTCGAACACCGGGGAGCTGTTTTTT TRBV9 NA NA TRBJ2-2
CASSPLQGARGGGRAEAFF TGTGCCAGCTCACCCTTACAGGGGGCGCGCGGAGGAGGAAGGGCTGAAGCTTTCTTT TRBV18 TRBD1 NA TRBJ1-1
CASSTREQPQHF TGTGCCAGCAGCACCAGGGAGCAGCCCCAGCATTTT TRBV12-3/TRBV12-4 NA NA TRBJ1-5
CASRRAGSSTDTQYF TGCGCCAGCCGTCGGGCGGGATCTAGCACAGATACGCAGTATTTT TRBV5-1 NA NA TRBJ2-3
CASSLYVPPYEQYF TGTGCCAGCAGTTTATATGTCCCTCCCTACGAGCAGTACTTC TRBV28 NA NA TRBJ2-7
CASSPPTGDYGYTF TGTGCCAGCAGCCCACCCACGGGGGACTATGGCTACACCTTC TRBV6-6 NA NA TRBJ1-2
CASSLTGGSNYEQYF TGTGCCAGCAGTTTGACAGGGGGCTCTAATTACGAGCAGTACTTC TRBV6-2/TRBV6-3 TRBD1 NA TRBJ2-7
CASRDNYGYTF TGTGCCAGCAGGGATAACTATGGCTACACCTTC TRBV2 NA NA TRBJ1-2
CASAYSGARLGNTIYF TGTGCCAGCGCATACTCAGGGGCGCGCCTGGGAAACACCATATATTTT TRBV27 NA NA TRBJ1-3
CASRILSGASTEAFF TGTGCCAGCAGGATATTGTCAGGGGCGAGCACTGAAGCTTTCTTT TRBV6-5 NA NA TRBJ1-1
CASSQGTTREYGQFF TGTGCCAGCAGCCAAGGGACTACCCGGGAGTATGGGCAGTTCTTC TRBV4-2 NA NA TRBJ2-1
CASSSDPNTPRSGYTF TGCGCCAGCAGCTCTGACCCAAACACTCCCCGGAGTGGCTACACCTTC TRBV5-1 NA NA TRBJ1-2
CASSLYDANNEQFF TGCGCCAGCAGCTTGTACGACGCGAACAATGAGCAGTTCTTC TRBV5-1 NA NA TRBJ2-1
CATRGGGNEQFF TGTGCCACCCGCGGGGGAGGTAATGAGCAGTTCTTC TRBV3-1/TRBV3-2 TRBD2 NA TRBJ2-1
CASSLSRRGPQNTEAFF TGTGCCAGCAGCTTAAGCCGACGGGGGCCCCAAAACACTGAAGCTTTCTTT TRBV11-2 NA NA TRBJ1-1
CATKTPGPFYEQYF TGTGCCACCAAAACTCCGGGCCCGTTCTACGAGCAGTACTTC TRBV28 NA few TRBJ2-7
CASSPSGTAAYEQYF TGTGCCAGCAGTCCCTCAGGGACAGCCGCCTACGAGCAGTACTTC TRBV6-5 TRBD1 NA TRBJ2-7
CATSDSTTGDYGYTF TGTGCCACCAGTGATTCAACGACAGGGGACTATGGCTACACCTTC TRBV24-1 TRBD1 NA TRBJ1-2
CASSQLGQLPYNEQFF TGTGCCAGCAGCCAACTGGGACAGTTGCCCTACAATGAGCAGTTCTTC TRBV3-1/TRBV3-2 TRBD1 NA TRBJ2-1
CASGPPTGNSPLHF TGTGCCAGCGGGCCGCCGACAGGGAATTCACCCCTCCACTTT TRBV6-5 TRBD1 NA TRBJ1-6
CASNTLAGGLGDTQYF TGTGCCAGCAACACCTTAGCGGGGGGTTTAGGGGATACGCAGTATTTT TRBV3-1/TRBV3-2 TRBD2 NA TRBJ2-3
CATSGQGANYGYTF TGTGCCACCAGTGGACAGGGAGCTAACTATGGCTACACCTTC TRBV24-1 TRBD1 NA TRBJ1-2
CASSYRDDSNQPQHF TGTGCCAGCAGTTACCGAGACGATAGCAATCAGCCCCAGCATTTT TRBV6-6 NA NA TRBJ1-5
CASSYRGRGYTF TGTGCCAGCAGTTACAGGGGACGTGGCTACACCTTC TRBV6-2/TRBV6-3 NA NA TRBJ1-2
CATSTSGGASDTQYF TGTGCCACCAGCACCAGCGGGGGGGCCTCAGATACGCAGTATTTT TRBV15 TRBD2 NA TRBJ2-3
CASSLDRGAPEAFF TGTGCCAGCAGTCTCGACAGGGGGGCCCCTGAAGCTTTCTTT TRBV6-4 TRBD1 NA TRBJ1-1
CASSRTGGTTGGYTF TGTGCCAGCAGCAGGACGGGGGGGACAACCGGTGGCTACACCTTC TRBV3-1/TRBV3-2 NA NA TRBJ1-2
CASRPPGSGGAHEQFF TGCGCCAGCAGGCCCCCAGGGAGCGGGGGGGCCCATGAGCAGTTCTTC TRBV4-1 TRBD2 NA TRBJ2-1
CASSPSYNQPQHF TGTGCCAGCAGTCCTAGCTACAATCAGCCCCAGCATTTT TRBV6-5 NA NA TRBJ1-5
CAWSVQGIGNTIYF TGTGCCTGGAGTGTCCAGGGTATTGGAAACACCATATATTTT TRBV30 NA NA TRBJ1-3
CASSQDPGRNEQFF TGTGCCAGCAGCCAAGACCCAGGGCGGAATGAGCAGTTCTTC TRBV4-2 NA NA TRBJ2-1
CASSVGASGRPQQNEQFF TGTGCCAGCAGCGTAGGGGCTAGCGGGAGGCCCCAACAGAATGAGCAGTTCTTC TRBV9 TRBD2 NA TRBJ2-1
CASSPQGNYGYTF TGTGCCAGCTCACCACAGGGAAACTATGGCTACACCTTC TRBV28 NA NA TRBJ1-2
CASSPEKDSYGYTF TGTGCCAGCTCACCAGAGAAGGATAGCTATGGCTACACCTTC TRBV18 NA NA TRBJ1-2
CASSYSRLVDSPLHF TGTGCCAGCAGTTACTCGAGGTTGGTAGATTCACCCCTCCACTTT TRBV6-2/TRBV6-3 NA NA TRBJ1-6
CASSTSSGFYNSPLHF TGTGCCAGCAGCACAAGTTCAGGGTTCTATAATTCACCCCTCCACTTT TRBV9 NA NA TRBJ1-6
CASSPGLDTDTQYF TGTGCCAGCTCACCGGGACTAGACACAGATACGCAGTATTTT TRBV6-1 TRBD2 NA TRBJ2-3
CASSELRTGDQPQHF TGTGCCAGCAGTGAATTGAGGACAGGTGATCAGCCCCAGCATTTT TRBV6-1 TRBD1 once TRBJ1-5
CASSKRTGKVNTEAFF TGTGCCAGCAGCAAAAGGACAGGGAAAGTGAACACTGAAGCTTTCTTT TRBV21-1 NA NA TRBJ1-1
CASSVQGAPTSPLHF TGCGCCAGCAGCGTACAGGGGGCGCCGACTTCACCCCTCCACTTT TRBV5-1 TRBD1 NA TRBJ1-6
CASSLLTGNTGELFF TGTGCCAGCAGCTTATTGACAGGGAACACCGGGGAGCTGTTTTTT TRBV11-2 NA NA TRBJ2-2
CASSRGSLEGYTF TGTGCCAGCTCTAGGGGCTCCCTGGAAGGCTACACCTTC TRBV18 NA NA TRBJ1-2
CASSLAREGLGTEAFF TGTGCCAGCAGCTTAGCTAGGGAGGGGCTTGGCACTGAAGCTTTCTTT TRBV7-9 NA NA TRBJ1-1
CASSEEVGGPGVPDHNTIYF TGCGCCAGCAGTGAGGAGGTGGGGGGTCCCGGGGTCCCCGACCACAACACCATATATTTT TRBV10-1 NA NA TRBJ1-3
CASSEYGGLSGNTIYF TGTGCCAGCAGTGAATACGGGGGGCTCTCTGGAAACACCATATATTTT TRBV6-1 NA NA TRBJ1-3
CASSRGLAGAQNTGELFF TGTGCCAGCAGCCGTGGACTAGCGGGAGCCCAGAACACCGGGGAGCTGTTTTTT TRBV5-5 TRBD2 NA TRBJ2-2
CATSPHKSPGELFF TGTGCCACCAGTCCCCACAAGTCCCCCGGGGAGCTGTTTTTT TRBV24-1 NA once TRBJ2-2
CASSQVPGAYEQYF TGCGCCAGCAGCCAAGTCCCCGGGGCCTACGAGCAGTACTTC TRBV4-1 NA NA TRBJ2-7
CASSRRDRDEKLFF TGTGCCAGCAGCCGCCGGGACAGAGATGAAAAACTGTTTTTT TRBV11-2 TRBD1 NA TRBJ1-4
CASRTRRTGGNQPQHF TGTGCCAGTAGAACCCGTCGGACAGGGGGCAATCAGCCCCAGCATTTT TRBV19 TRBD1 NA TRBJ1-5
CASRYEKESRSSYNSPLHF TGTGCCAGTCGGTATGAAAAGGAGAGCAGGAGCTCCTATAATTCACCCCTCCACTTT TRBV19 NA few TRBJ1-6
CAISGRPQETQYF TGTGCCATCAGTGGGAGGCCCCAAGAGACCCAGTACTTC TRBV10-3 NA few TRBJ2-5
CASSNPGQGTSNPLRHNEQFF TGTGCCAGCAGCAACCCGGGACAGGGGACTAGCAACCCATTACGGCACAATGAGCAGTTCTTC TRBV2 NA NA TRBJ2-1
CASSRAQGMEETQYF TGTGCCAGCAGCCGGGCGCAGGGCATGGAAGAGACCCAGTACTTC TRBV7-2 NA NA TRBJ2-5